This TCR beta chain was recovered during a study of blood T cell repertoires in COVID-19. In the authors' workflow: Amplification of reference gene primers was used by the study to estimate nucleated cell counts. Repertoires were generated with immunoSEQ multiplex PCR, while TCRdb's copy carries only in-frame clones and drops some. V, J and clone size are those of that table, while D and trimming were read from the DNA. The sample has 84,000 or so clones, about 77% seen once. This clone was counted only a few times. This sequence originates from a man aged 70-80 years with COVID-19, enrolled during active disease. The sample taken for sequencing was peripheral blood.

The CDR3 loop reads CAWSGGEGEQYF. DNA of the CDR3: TGTGCCTGGAGTGGAGGAGAAGGCGAGCAGTACTTC. The V gene is TRBV30, the J gene TRBJ2-7; no firm D call. The V gene lost 1 base and the J gene lost 6 bases, with 10 bases spanning the gap. The germline V gene has CDR1 GTSNPN and CDR2 SVGIG (reference sequence). This CDR3 spans 12 amino acids. The whole variable domain, filled in from reference TRBV30 and TRBJ2-7, reads SQTIHQWPATLVQPVGSPLSLECTVEGTSNPNLYWYRQAAGRGLQLLFYSVGIGQISSEVPQNLSASRPQDRQFILSSKKLLLSDSGFYLCAWSGGEGEQYFGPGTRLTVT.